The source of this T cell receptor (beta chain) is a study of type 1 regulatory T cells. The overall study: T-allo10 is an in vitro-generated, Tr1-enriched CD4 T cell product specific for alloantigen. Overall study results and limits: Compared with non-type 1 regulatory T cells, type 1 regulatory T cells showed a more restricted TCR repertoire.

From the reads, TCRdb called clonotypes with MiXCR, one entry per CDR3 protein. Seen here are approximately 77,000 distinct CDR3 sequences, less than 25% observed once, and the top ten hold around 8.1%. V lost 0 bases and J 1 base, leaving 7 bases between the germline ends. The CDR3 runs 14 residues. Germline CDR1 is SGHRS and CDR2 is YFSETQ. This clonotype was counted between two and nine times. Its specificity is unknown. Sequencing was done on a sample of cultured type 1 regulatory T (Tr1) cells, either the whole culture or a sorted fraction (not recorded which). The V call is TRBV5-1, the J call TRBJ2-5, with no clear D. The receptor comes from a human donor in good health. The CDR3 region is CASSLGELQETQYF. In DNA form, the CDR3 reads TGCGCCAGCAGCTTGGGGGAACTCCAAGAGACCCAGTACTTC.